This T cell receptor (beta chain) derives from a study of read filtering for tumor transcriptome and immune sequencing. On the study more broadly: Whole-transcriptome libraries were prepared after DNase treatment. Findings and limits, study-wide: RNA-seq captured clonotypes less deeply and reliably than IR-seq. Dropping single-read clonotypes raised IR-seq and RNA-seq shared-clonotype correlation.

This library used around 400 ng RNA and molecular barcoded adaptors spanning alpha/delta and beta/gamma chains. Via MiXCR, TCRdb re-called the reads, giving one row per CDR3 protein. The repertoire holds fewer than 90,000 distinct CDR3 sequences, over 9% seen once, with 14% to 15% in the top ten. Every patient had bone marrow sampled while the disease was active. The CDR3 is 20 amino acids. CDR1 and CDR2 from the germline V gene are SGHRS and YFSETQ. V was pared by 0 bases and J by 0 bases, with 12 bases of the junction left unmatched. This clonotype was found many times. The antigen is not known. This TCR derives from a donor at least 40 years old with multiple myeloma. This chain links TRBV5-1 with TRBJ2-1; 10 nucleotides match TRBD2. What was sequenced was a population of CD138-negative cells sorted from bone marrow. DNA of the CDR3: TGCGCCAGCAGCTTGGAAGGGCTAGCGGGAGTCCCGAGCTCCTACAATGAGCAGTTCTTC. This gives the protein CASSLEGLAGVPSSYNEQFF.